The present T cell receptor beta chain was sequenced within a study of blood T cell repertoires in COVID-19. Overall study: The analysed material was cDNA or gDNA that came from T cells, B-cell-depleted T cells, or PBMCs.

Original analysis: It was from reference gene primer amplification that nucleated cell counts were estimated. Profiled with immunoSEQ multiplex PCR; TCRdb holds only in-frame clones, not every one. The V and J calls and clone size were taken over from that table, and D and trimming were inferred from the DNA. The sample shows 150,000 to 200,000 clones, 87% of them seen only once. Trimming at V came to 0 bases and at J to 3 bases, leaving 8 bases not matched to a gene. Germline V gene lookup returns CDR1 SGHDN and CDR2 FVKESK. This CDR3 has 17 residues. Sequencing used peripheral blood. The rearrangement uses TRBV14 and TRBJ1-5; 7 bases line up with TRBD1. The clonotype originates from a man in his 60s with active or convalescent COVID-19. The CDR3 DNA reads TGTGCCAGCAGCCAAGATTATTCGGGACAGTTCAATCAGCCCCAGCATTTT. Residues: CASSQDYSGQFNQPQHF.